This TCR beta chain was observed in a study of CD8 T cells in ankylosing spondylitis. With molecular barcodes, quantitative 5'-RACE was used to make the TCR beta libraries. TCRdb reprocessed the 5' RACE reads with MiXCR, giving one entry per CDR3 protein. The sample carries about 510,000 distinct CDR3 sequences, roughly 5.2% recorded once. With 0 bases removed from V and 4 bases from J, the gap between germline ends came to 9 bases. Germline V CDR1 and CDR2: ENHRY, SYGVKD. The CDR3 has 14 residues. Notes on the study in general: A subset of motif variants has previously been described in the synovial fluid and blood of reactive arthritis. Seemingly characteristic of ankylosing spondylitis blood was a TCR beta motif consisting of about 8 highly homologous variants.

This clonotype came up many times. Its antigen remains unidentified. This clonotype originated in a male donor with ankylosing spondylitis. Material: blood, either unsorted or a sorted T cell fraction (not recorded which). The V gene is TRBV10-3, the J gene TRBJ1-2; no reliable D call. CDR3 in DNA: TGTGCCATCAGTGAGTCGTATGGGCCCTATGGCTACACCTTC. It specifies CAISESYGPYGYTF.